Presented here are 23 T cell receptor beta chains from one specimen sequenced in a study of PD-L1 blockade in urothelial cancer. This sample's time point: pretreatment peripheral blood. TCRdb keeps only in-frame clones here, not all; method: immunoSEQ multiplex PCR. The table shows some 63,000 clones, with about four fifths occurring only once. The source material was PBMCs, sampled around atezolizumab (anti-PD-L1) treatment. These receptors all stem from an older man with urothelial cancer.

The V gene is TRBV2, the J gene TRBJ1-4; 8 nucleotides align to TRBD1. This CDR3 spans 16 amino acids. V shed 6 bases and J 0 bases; nucleotides not matched to a gene: 6. CDR1 and CDR2 from the germline V gene are SNHLY and FYNNEI. This CDR3 reads CASRRGQATTNEKLFF. In DNA form, the CDR3 reads TGTGCCAGCAGGAGGGGACAGGCAACAACTAATGAAAAACTGTTTTTT.

The chain combines TRBV6-6 with TRBJ2-1; 8 bases are a match to TRBD2. This CDR3 contains 16 residues. Unmatched junction bases numbered 13, after V lost 8 bases and J lost 4 bases. Germline-derived CDR1 and CDR2 are MNHNY and SVGAGI (reference sequence). CDR3 coding DNA: TGTGCCAGCGATCTACAGAGCGGGGGACCTTACAATGAGCAGTTCTTC. It specifies CASDLQSGGPYNEQFF.

This clone has a single count. The V gene is TRBV9, the J gene TRBJ1-4; perhaps TRBD1 as D (5 bases). Germline loops: CDR1 SGDLS, CDR2 YYNGEE. Trimming stripped 2 bases from V and 0 bases from J, with 11 bases between. The CDR3 is made up of 16 amino acids. Written as DNA, the CDR3 is TGTGCCAGCAGCGTCGGGGGGGGATCAACTAATGAAAAACTGTTTTTT. Translated, it gives CASSVGGGSTNEKLFF.

The chain uses TRBV2 and TRBJ2-1; 12 bases fit TRBD2. Trimming removed 6 bases from V and 5 bases from J; junction bases left unmatched: 5. Per the germline V gene, CDR1 is SNHLY and CDR2 is FYNNEI. The CDR3 has 15 residues. The CDR3, as DNA: TGTGCCAGCAGGGCACTAGCGGGAGGAGACAATGAGCAGTTCTTC. Translated: CASRALAGGDNEQFF.

The V call is TRBV14, the J call TRBJ1-1; no clear D. CDR1 and CDR2 from the germline V gene are SGHDN and FVKESK. The CDR3 runs to 14 residues. V was pared by 1 base and J by 4 bases, with 10 bases between. In DNA, the CDR3 is TGTGCCAGCAGCCAAGGGAGGCGCCGCACTGAAGCTTTCTTT. Translated: CASSQGRRRTEAFF.

This chain uses TRBV19 with TRBJ2-7; weak D call: TRBD1 (6 bases). Trimming removed 3 bases from V and 3 bases from J, with 9 bases in between. Per germline, CDR1 LNHDA and CDR2 SQIVND (reference sequence). This CDR3 has 13 amino acids. CDR3 residues: CASSMGQGYEQYF. The CDR3 bases are TGTGCCAGTAGTATGGGACAAGGCTACGAGCAGTACTTC.

The CDR3 region is CASSLELAGPYNEQFF. CDR3 DNA sequence: TGTGCCAGCAGCTTAGAACTAGCGGGACCCTACAATGAGCAGTTCTTC. The rearrangement links TRBV13 to TRBJ2-1; 10 bases are shared with TRBD2. The CDR3 covers 16 residues. Germline V gene lookup returns CDR1 PRHDT and CDR2 FYEKMQ (reference sequence). Trimming removed 1 base from V and 2 bases from J; junction bases left unmatched: 2.

The J gene is TRBJ2-3, the V gene TRBV9; maybe TRBD2 (5 bases). Germline CDR1 reads SGDLS; CDR2 reads YYNGEE. CDR3 length: 15 residues. Trimming left V 6 bases short and J 1 base short, with 15 bases between. The CDR3 nucleotides are TGTGCCAGCACCCTAACCGACGGGGGCACAGATACGCAGTATTTT. It is translated as CASTLTDGGTDTQYF.

The rearrangement uses TRBV7-2 and TRBJ1-1, with TRBD1 matching 7 bases. The germline gives CDR1 SGHTA, CDR2 FQGNSA. The V gene end was trimmed by 3 bases and the J gene end by 1 base; junction bases not matched to a gene: 14. This CDR3 comprises 18 residues. The CDR3 protein is CASSLGDSSPKSNTEAFF. DNA of the CDR3: TGTGCCAGCAGCTTGGGGGACAGCTCGCCAAAATCGAACACTGAAGCTTTCTTT.

This clone appeared a few times. The chain recombines TRBV18 with TRBJ1-3, with unresolved D. This CDR3 contains 12 residues. Deletions cut 3 bases from V and 4 bases from J, with 4 bases between. Germline assignment: CDR1 KGHSH and CDR2 LQKENI. The CDR3 is CASSPRGNTIYF. CDR3 coding DNA: TGTGCCAGCTCACCGCGCGGAAACACCATATATTTT.

V is TRBV4-1 and J is TRBJ2-3; 10 bases agree with TRBD2. The CDR3 loop spans 18 amino acids. Germline values: CDR1 MGHRA, CDR2 YSYEKL. V trimming: 1 base; J trimming: 1 base; junction bases outside the gene matches: 8. The CDR3 is CASSQGVSGRRGTDTQYF. The CDR3, as DNA: TGCGCCAGCAGCCAAGGGGTTAGCGGGAGGAGAGGCACAGATACGCAGTATTTT.

V usage is TRBV5-6 and J usage is TRBJ1-4, with D unresolved. CDR1 is SGHDT and CDR2 is YYEEEE in the germline V gene. CDR3 size: 13 residues. The ends were cut back, 0 bases at V and 5 bases at J, with 5 bases in the middle. The CDR3 protein is CASSLGGNEKLFF. The CDR3 region has the DNA TGTGCCAGCAGCTTGGGCGGCAATGAAAAACTGTTTTTT.

V and J are TRBV19 and TRBJ2-2; D is unresolved. Trimming shortened V by 5 bases and J by 3 bases, and 10 bases separated the two germline ends. The CDR3 spans 14 residues. Germline lookup yields CDR1 LNHDA and CDR2 SQIVND (reference sequence). The CDR3 DNA follows: TGTGCCAGTAGTGTTCTCCCTCACACCGGGGAGCTGTTTTTT. It is translated as CASSVLPHTGELFF.

This chain links TRBV19 with TRBJ2-7; unclear D gene. CDR1 and CDR2 from the germline V gene are LNHDA and SQIVND (reference sequence). The V end was cut by 2 bases, the J end by 3 bases, with 11 bases between. The CDR3 is made up of 14 amino acids. The CDR3 DNA reads TGTGCCAGTAGTATACGAGGCCATTACTACGAGCAGTACTTC. As protein: CASSIRGHYYEQYF.

This clone was picked up a small number of times. The rearrangement links TRBV7-3 to TRBJ2-1; 8 bases agree with TRBD2. This CDR3 has 14 amino acids. The ends lost 5 bases at V and 6 bases at J; junction bases unmatched: 6. Germline V gives CDR1 SGHTA, CDR2 FQGTGA. The CDR3: CASSQGTRVNEQFF. In nucleotides, the CDR3 is TGTGCCAGCAGCCAAGGGACTAGGGTCAATGAGCAGTTCTTC.

The V and J genes are TRBV5-1 and TRBJ2-7, with D perhaps TRBD1 (6 bases). Germline CDR1 is SGHRS and CDR2 is YFSETQ. V was cut by 5 bases and J by 4 bases, with 10 bases left in between. This CDR3 region has 12 residues. CDR3 loop: CASRIDRYEQYF. In DNA form, the CDR3 reads TGCGCCAGCAGAATCGACAGGTACGAGCAGTACTTC.

V and J are TRBV2 and TRBJ2-7, with D possibly being TRBD1 (6 bases). There are 14 residues in the CDR3. V was clipped by 6 bases and J by 5 bases, with 17 bases between them. Germline V gene data show CDR1 as SNHLY and CDR2 as FYNNEI. CDR3 coding DNA: TGTGCCAGCAGAAAGGATACAGGGACCGACGAGCAGTACTTC. It translates to CASRKDTGTDEQYF.

V gene TRBV4-1 combines with J gene TRBJ2-3; D unresolved. V lost 1 base, J lost 0 bases, and 11 bases lay in between. Germline CDR1 MGHRA, CDR2 YSYEKL. This CDR3 region has 16 residues. CDR3 DNA: TGCGCCAGCAGCCAAGGGAGCTACCTAAGCACAGATACGCAGTATTTT. This gives the protein CASSQGSYLSTDTQYF.

The chain employs TRBV5-6 and TRBJ2-5, with TRBD1 matching over 7 bases. The V and J ends lost 3 bases and 0 bases, in that order; junction bases with no gene match: 2. This CDR3 is built from 14 residues. Germline CDR1 reads SGHDT; CDR2 reads YYEEEE. DNA for the CDR3: TGTGCCAGCAGCTCACAGGGGTACCAAGAGACCCAGTACTTC. As protein: CASSSQGYQETQYF.

The chain employs TRBV7-2 and TRBJ1-3, with D possibly being TRBD1 (6 bases). Germline-derived CDR1 and CDR2 are SGHTA and FQGNSA. V lost 5 bases and J lost 4, with 15 bases in between. This CDR3 spans 15 amino acids. The CDR3 spells CASSPQGPFGNTIYF. The CDR3 coding sequence is TGTGCCAGCAGCCCACAGGGCCCGTTCGGAAACACCATATATTTT.

The chain carries TRBV6-6 and TRBJ2-7; weak D call: TRBD2 (5 bases). CDR1 and CDR2 from the germline V gene are MNHNY and SVGAGI (reference sequence). The CDR3 totals 15 residues. Trimming took off 5 bases at V and 4 bases at J, with 18 bases between the two ends. The CDR3 region is CASSTIQTGSYEQYF. CDR3 coding DNA: TGTGCCAGCAGTACGATACAAACGGGGTCTTACGAGCAGTACTTC.

The rearrangement joins TRBV5-1 to TRBJ1-3; 8 nucleotides agree with TRBD1. Trimming took 3 bases from V and 1 from J; bases not matched to a gene: 3. CDR1 is SGHRS, CDR2 YFSETQ, per germline. This CDR3 has 15 amino acids. The CDR3: CASSSDRGSGNTIYF. CDR3 coding DNA: TGCGCCAGCAGCTCCGACAGGGGATCTGGAAACACCATATATTTT.

The V call is TRBV21-1, the J call TRBJ1-5; the table names TRBD1, a call not compared with the DNA. TRBV21-1 is a pseudogene. The CDR3 consists of 15 residues. CDR3 bases: TGTGCCAGCAATACCCGGGACAGCTACAATCAGCCCCAGCATTTT. This codes for CASNTRDSYNQPQHF.